These 7 T cell receptor beta chains share one sample of origin, sequenced in a study of blood T cell repertoires in COVID-19. Libraries were prepared by immunoSEQ multiplex PCR; TCRdb keeps only in-frame clonotypes and omits some of them. The table includes over 120,000 clones, about 86% detected once. Sequences were obtained from peripheral blood. These receptors all stem from a woman in her forties or fifties with active or convalescent COVID-19.

This chain joins TRBV4-1 and TRBJ2-5, with D tentatively TRBD2 (5 bases). CDR1 is MGHRA, CDR2 YSYEKL, per germline. The V end lost 0 bases, the J end lost 4 bases, and 9 bases lay between the germline ends. The CDR3 consists of 14 residues. CDR3 sequence (DNA): TGCGCCAGCAGCCAAGAGTCCGGGGTAGAGACCCAGTACTTC. This translates into CASSQESGVETQYF.

The chain has TRBV11-2 and TRBJ1-5; TRBD1 might be the D (5 bases). V was trimmed by 4 bases and J by 4 bases, leaving 8 bases between them. This CDR3 is built from 13 residues. CDR1 is SGHAT and CDR2 is FQNNGV in the germline V gene. In DNA form, the CDR3 reads TGTGCCAGCAGCTCCGGACAAAATCAGCCCCAGCATTTT. The encoded protein is CASSSGQNQPQHF.

The chain combines TRBV7-8 with TRBJ1-4; D unclear. Trimming pared 2 bases from V and 3 bases from J, leaving 10 bases between. Germline V gives CDR1 SGHVS, CDR2 FQNEAQ. The CDR3 loop spans 15 amino acids. CDR3 region: CASSLLNSPNEKLFF. CDR3 bases: TGTGCCAGCAGCTTACTGAACAGCCCTAATGAAAAACTGTTTTTT.

The rearrangement uses TRBV7-9 and TRBJ1-1, with D unresolved. Trimming stripped 2 bases from V and 2 bases from J, with 12 bases between. Germline lookup yields CDR1 SEHNR and CDR2 FQNEAQ (reference sequence). The CDR3 has 15 residues. The CDR3 reads CASSLIADSNTEAFF. CDR3 nucleotides: TGTGCCAGCAGCTTAATCGCAGATTCAAACACTGAAGCTTTCTTT.

This chain connects TRBV30 to TRBJ1-1; the D is unclear. Trimming removed 5 bases from V and 9 bases from J, with 16 bases in between. This CDR3 has 12 residues. Germline V lookup: CDR1 GTSNPN, CDR2 SVGIG (reference sequence). The chain's CDR3 is CAWGENQVQAFF. CDR3 sequence (DNA): TGTGCCTGGGGGGAAAATCAGGTTCAAGCTTTCTTT.

This clone has a handful of counts. The chain joins TRBV5-4 to TRBJ2-2; D is unresolved. The germline V and J ends were trimmed by 3 bases and 11 bases, with 11 bases remaining between them. The CDR3 extends over 12 amino acids. The germline V gene encodes CDR1 SGHNT and CDR2 YYREEE (reference sequence). This CDR3 is CASSYVQEELFF. DNA for the CDR3: TGTGCCAGCAGCTACGTGCAGGAAGAGCTGTTTTTT.

This sequence joins TRBV7-9 and TRBJ2-1; D possibly corresponds to TRBD2 (6 bases). In germline, CDR1 is SEHNR, CDR2 FQNEAQ (reference sequence). This CDR3 comprises 14 residues. The ends were cut back, 7 bases at V and 10 bases at J, with 20 bases in the middle. The CDR3 spells CASISGTGGEEQFF. The DNA for the CDR3 is TGTGCCAGCATCTCGGGGACTGGGGGAGAAGAGCAGTTCTTC. The variable domain in full, with the rest retrieved from reference TRBV7-9 and TRBJ2-1, is DTGVSQNPRHKITKRGQNVTFRCDPISEHNRLYWYRQTLGQGPEFLTYFQNEAQLEKSRLLSDRFSAERPKGSFSTLEIQRTEQGDSAMYLCASISGTGGEEQFFGPGTRLTVL.